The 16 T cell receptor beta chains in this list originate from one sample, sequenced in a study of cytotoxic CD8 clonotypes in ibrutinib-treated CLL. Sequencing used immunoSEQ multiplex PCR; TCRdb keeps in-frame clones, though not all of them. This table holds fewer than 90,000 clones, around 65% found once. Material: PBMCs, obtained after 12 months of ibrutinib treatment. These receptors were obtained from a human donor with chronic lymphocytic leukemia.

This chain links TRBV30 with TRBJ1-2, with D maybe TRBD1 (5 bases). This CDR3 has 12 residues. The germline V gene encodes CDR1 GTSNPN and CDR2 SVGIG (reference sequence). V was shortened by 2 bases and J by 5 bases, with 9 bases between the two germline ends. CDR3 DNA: TGTGCCTGGAGTCTACAGGATTATGGCTACACCTTC. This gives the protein CAWSLQDYGYTF.

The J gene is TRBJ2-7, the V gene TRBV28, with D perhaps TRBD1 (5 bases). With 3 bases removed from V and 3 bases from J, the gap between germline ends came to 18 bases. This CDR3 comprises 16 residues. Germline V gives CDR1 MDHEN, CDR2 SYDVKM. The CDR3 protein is CASSFDAGPSDYEQYF. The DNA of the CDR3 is TGTGCCAGCAGTTTTGATGCAGGGCCTTCGGACTACGAGCAGTACTTC.

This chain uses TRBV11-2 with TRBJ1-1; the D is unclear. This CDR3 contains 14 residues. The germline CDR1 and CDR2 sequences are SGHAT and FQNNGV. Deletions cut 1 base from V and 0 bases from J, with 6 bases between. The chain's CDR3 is CASSLVGLNTEAFF. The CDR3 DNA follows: TGTGCCAGCAGCTTAGTCGGATTGAACACTGAAGCTTTCTTT.

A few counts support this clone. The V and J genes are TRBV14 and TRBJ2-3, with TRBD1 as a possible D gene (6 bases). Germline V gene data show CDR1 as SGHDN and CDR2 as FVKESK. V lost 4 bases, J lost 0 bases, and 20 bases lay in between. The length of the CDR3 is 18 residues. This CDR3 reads CASSRTERHRASTDTQYF. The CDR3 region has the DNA TGTGCCAGCAGCCGAACAGAAAGGCACAGGGCGAGCACAGATACGCAGTATTTT.

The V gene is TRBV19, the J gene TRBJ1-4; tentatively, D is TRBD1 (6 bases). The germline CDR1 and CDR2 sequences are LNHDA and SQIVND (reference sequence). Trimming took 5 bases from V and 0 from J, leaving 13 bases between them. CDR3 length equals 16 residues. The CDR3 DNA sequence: TGTGCCAGTAGTGTCGACAGGTGGGCAACTAATGAAAAACTGTTTTTT. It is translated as CASSVDRWATNEKLFF. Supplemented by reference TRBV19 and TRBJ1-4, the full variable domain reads DGGITQSPKYLFRKEGQNVTLSCEQNLNHDAMYWYRQDPGQGLRLIYYSQIVNDFQKGDIAEGYSVSREKKESFPLTVTSAQKNPTAFYLCASSVDRWATNEKLFFGSGTQLSVL.

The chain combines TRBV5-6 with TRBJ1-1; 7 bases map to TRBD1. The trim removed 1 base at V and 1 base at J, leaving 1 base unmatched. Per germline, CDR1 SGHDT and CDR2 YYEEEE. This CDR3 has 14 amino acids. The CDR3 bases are TGTGCCAGCAGCTTGCCAGGGGGGAACACTGAAGCTTTCTTT. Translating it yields CASSLPGGNTEAFF.

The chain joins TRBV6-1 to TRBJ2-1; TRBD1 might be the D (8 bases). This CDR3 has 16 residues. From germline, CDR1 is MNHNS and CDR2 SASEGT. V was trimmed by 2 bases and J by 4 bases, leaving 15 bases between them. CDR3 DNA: TGTGCCAGCAGTGAATTCGGACAGGGAGGGTACAATGAGCAGTTCTTC. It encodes CASSEFGQGGYNEQFF.

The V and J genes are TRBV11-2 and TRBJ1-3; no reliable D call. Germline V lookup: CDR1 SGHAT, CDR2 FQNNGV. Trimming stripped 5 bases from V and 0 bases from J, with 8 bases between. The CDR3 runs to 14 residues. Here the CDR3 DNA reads TGTGCCAGCAGCCCACCTATCTCTGGAAACACCATATATTTT. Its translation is CASSPPISGNTIYF.

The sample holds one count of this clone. The CDR3 DNA is TGTGCCTGGAGGAGCGAGGCGCGGGGGGATATGCGGGGCTACACCTTC. Protein: CAWRSEARGDMRGYTF. The genes are TRBV30 and TRBJ1-2; maybe TRBD1 (5 bases). Trimming shortened V by 3 bases and J by 8 bases, and 25 bases separated the two germline ends. The CDR3 length is 16 residues. Germline CDR1 is GTSNPN and CDR2 is SVGIG (reference sequence).

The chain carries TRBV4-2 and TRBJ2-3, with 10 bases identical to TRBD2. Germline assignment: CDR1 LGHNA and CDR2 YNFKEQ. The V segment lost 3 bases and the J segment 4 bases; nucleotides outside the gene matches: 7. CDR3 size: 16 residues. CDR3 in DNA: TGTGCCAGCAGCCAGGGGAGCGGGGGGGTGGCAGATACGCAGTATTTT. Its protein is CASSQGSGGVADTQYF.

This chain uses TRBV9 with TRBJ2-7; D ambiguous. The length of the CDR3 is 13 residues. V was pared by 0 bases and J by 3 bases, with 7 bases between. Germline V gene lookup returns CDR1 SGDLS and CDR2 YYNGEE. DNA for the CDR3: TGTGCCAGCAGCGTAGCTGGGAACTACGAGCAGTACTTC. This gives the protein CASSVAGNYEQYF.

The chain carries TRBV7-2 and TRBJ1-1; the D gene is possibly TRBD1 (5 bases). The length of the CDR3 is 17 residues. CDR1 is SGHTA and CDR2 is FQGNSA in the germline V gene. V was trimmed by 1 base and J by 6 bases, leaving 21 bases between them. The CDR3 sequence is CASSLEGGLRVGAEAFF. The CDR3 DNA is TGTGCCAGCAGCTTAGAGGGAGGTTTGAGGGTAGGGGCTGAAGCTTTCTTT.

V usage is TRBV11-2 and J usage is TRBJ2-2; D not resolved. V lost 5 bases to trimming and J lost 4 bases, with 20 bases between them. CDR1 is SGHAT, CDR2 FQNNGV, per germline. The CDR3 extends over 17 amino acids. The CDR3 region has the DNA TGTGCCAGCAGCCCGCCGTATCCCAGGCGCGGCACCGGGGAGCTGTTTTTT. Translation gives CASSPPYPRRGTGELFF. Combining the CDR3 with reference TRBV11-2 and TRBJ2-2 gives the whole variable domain EAGVAQSPRYKIIEKRQSVAFWCNPISGHATLYWYQQILGQGPKLLIQFQNNGVVDDSQLPKDRFSAERLKGVDSTLKIQPAKLEDSAVYLCASSPPYPRRGTGELFFGEGSRLTVL.

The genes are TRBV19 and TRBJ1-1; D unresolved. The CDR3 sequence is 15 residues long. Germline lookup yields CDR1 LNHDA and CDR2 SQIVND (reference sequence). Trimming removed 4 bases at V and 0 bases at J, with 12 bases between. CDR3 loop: CASSRAGGMNTEAFF. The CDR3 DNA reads TGTGCCAGTAGTAGGGCAGGCGGGATGAACACTGAAGCTTTCTTT.

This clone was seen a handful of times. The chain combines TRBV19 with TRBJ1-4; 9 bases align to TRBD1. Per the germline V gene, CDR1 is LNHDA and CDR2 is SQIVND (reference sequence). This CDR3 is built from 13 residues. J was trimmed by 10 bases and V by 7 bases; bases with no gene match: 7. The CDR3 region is CASTGTGLGKLFF. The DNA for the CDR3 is TGTGCCAGTACCGGGACAGGGTTGGGAAAACTGTTTTTT.

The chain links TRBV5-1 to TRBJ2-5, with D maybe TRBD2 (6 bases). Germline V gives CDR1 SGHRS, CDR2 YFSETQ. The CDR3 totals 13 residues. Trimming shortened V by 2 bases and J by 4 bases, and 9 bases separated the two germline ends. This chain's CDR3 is CASSFTGGETQYF. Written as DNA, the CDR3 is TGCGCCAGCAGCTTTACCGGGGGAGAGACCCAGTACTTC. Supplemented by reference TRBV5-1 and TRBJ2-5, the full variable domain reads KAGVTQTPRYLIKTRGQQVTLSCSPISGHRSVSWYQQTPGQGLQFLFEYFSETQRNKGNFPGRFSGRQFSNSRSEMNVSTLELGDSALYLCASSFTGGETQYFGPGTRLLVL.